This TCR beta chain is drawn from a study of blood T cell repertoires in COVID-19. Authors' processing steps: Counts of nucleated cells, estimated from reference gene primer amplification, were obtained. TCRdb's table, derived via immunoSEQ multiplex PCR, lists solely in-frame clones and lacks some. V, J and clone size are taken as reported in that table, and D and trimming were inferred from the DNA itself. The table includes some 120,000 clones, around four fifths detected once. The V end was cut by 4 bases, the J end by 6 bases, with 15 bases between. CDR3 size: 14 residues. Germline lookup yields CDR1 LNHDA and CDR2 SQIVND (reference sequence).

Sequencing was carried out using peripheral blood. This receptor was obtained from a human donor in a cohort sampled during active COVID-19. J is TRBJ1-1 and V is TRBV19; D is ambiguous. DNA for the CDR3: TGTGCCAGTAGTAATCGGGAGCGAGGCGCTGAAGCTTTCTTT. This encodes CASSNRERGAEAFF.